The 27 T cell receptor beta chains reported below all come from one sample, sequenced in a study of cytomegalovirus exposure and HLA in healthy donors. With 60 Vbeta and 13 Jbeta primers, the PCR was carried out. Only in-frame clones appear in the TCRdb table, and some are missing; sequencing was by immunoSEQ multiplex PCR. The sample records approximately 72,000 clones, 78% being singletons. The source material was PBMCs. These receptors were taken from a male donor in good health and CMV-seropositive.

Concerning this clone itself: Germline is not matched at one junction end, which may reflect a read error. The chain uses TRBV5-4 and TRBJ1-1; TRBD1 matches at 8 bases. The CDR3 length is 14 residues. The V gene's germline CDR1 is SGHNT and CDR2 YYREEE (reference sequence). CDR3 loop: CASSGGEQGGRWIF. CDR3 coding DNA: TGTGCCAGCAGCGGAGGGGAACAGGGGGGAAGGTGGATCTTT.

The chain joins TRBV5-1 to TRBJ2-7; TRBD2 might be the D (6 bases). Germline assignment: CDR1 SGHRS and CDR2 YFSETQ. The CDR3 totals 15 residues. Trimming pared 0 bases from V and 0 bases from J, leaving 10 bases between. The CDR3 coding sequence is TGCGCCAGCAGCTTGGGGGGGGAGAACTCCTACGAGCAGTACTTC. This gives the protein CASSLGGENSYEQYF.

The table lists this clone with a few counts. Mismatch with germline at one junction end may stem from a read error. The chain combines TRBV2 with TRBJ2-7, with 9 bases fitting TRBD1. The CDR3 runs 11 residues. The germline V gene encodes CDR1 SNHLY and CDR2 FYNNEI. CDR3 in amino acids: CASRLRQGGQF. The CDR3 DNA sequence: TGTGCCAGCAGGTTAAGACAGGGGGGTCAATTC. The full variable domain, rest sourced from reference TRBV2 and TRBJ2-7, is EPEVTQTPSHQVTQMGQEVILRCVPISNHLYFYWYRQILGQKVEFLVSFYNNEISEKSEIFDDQFSVERPDGSNFTLKIRSTKLEDSAMYFCASRLRQGGQFGPGTRLTVT.

This sequence joins TRBV27 and TRBJ1-2; D is ambiguous. The CDR3 is made up of 13 amino acids. Germline loops: CDR1 MNHEY, CDR2 SMNVEV (reference sequence). V was cut by 5 bases and J by 4 bases, with 11 bases left in between. DNA for the CDR3: TGTGCCAGCAGTCCCGTCGGTGGCTATGGCTACACCTTC. This sequence encodes CASSPVGGYGYTF.

The chain couples TRBV11-3 to TRBJ2-2; 15 bases line up with TRBD2. Trimming removed 5 bases from V and 7 bases from J; junction bases left unmatched: 5. Germline assignment: CDR1 SGHNT and CDR2 YENEEA. This CDR3 contains 16 residues. The CDR3 loop is CASSTGLAGGHGELFF. The CDR3 DNA is TGTGCCAGCAGCACCGGACTAGCGGGAGGGCACGGGGAGCTGTTTTTT.

The V call is TRBV9, the J call TRBJ2-1, with 8 bases identical to TRBD2. CDR3 length: 18 residues. Germline values: CDR1 SGDLS, CDR2 YYNGEE. J lost 2 bases, V lost 0 bases, and 10 bases had no gene match. The CDR3 is CASSVATLAGGAYNEQFF. For the CDR3, the DNA is TGTGCCAGCAGCGTAGCGACTTTGGCGGGGGGTGCCTACAATGAGCAGTTCTTC.

The sample holds a few counts of this clone. The V call is TRBV30, the J call TRBJ1-5; no clear D gene. The germline V gene encodes CDR1 GTSNPN and CDR2 SVGIG (reference sequence). The CDR3 has 14 amino acids. V lost 0 bases and J lost 7, with 13 bases in between. CDR3 DNA: TGTGCCTGGAGTGTGGCTGGTCGGGAACAGCCCCAGCATTTT. It specifies CAWSVAGREQPQHF. Full variable domain (rest looked up from reference TRBV30 and TRBJ1-5): SQTIHQWPATLVQPVGSPLSLECTVEGTSNPNLYWYRQAAGRGLQLLFYSVGIGQISSEVPQNLSASRPQDRQFILSSKKLLLSDSGFYLCAWSVAGREQPQHFGDGTRLSIL.

The chain couples TRBV13 to TRBJ2-3; weak D call: TRBD1 (6 bases). V lost 5 bases, J lost 3 bases, and 15 bases lay in between. The CDR3 length is 15 residues. Germline assignment: CDR1 PRHDT and CDR2 FYEKMQ (reference sequence). The DNA for the CDR3 is TGTGCCAGCAGCCTACAAATTACAGGGACAGATACGCAGTATTTT. Translating gives CASSLQITGTDTQYF.

This chain uses TRBV5-4 with TRBJ1-1, with 8 bases that match TRBD1. CDR3 size: 14 residues. With V trimmed by 7 bases and J by 5 bases, 10 bases remained unmatched. Germline V CDR1 and CDR2: SGHNT, YYREEE (reference sequence). The CDR3 nucleotides are TGTGCCAGCGCAATACAGGGGGTGTTGACTGAAGCTTTCTTT. Translation gives CASAIQGVLTEAFF.

The chain couples TRBV5-6 to TRBJ1-4; 7 bases line up with TRBD1. V shed 6 bases, J shed 0 bases, and the junction held 11 bases outside the gene matches. CDR3 length: 17 amino acids. Germline V gives CDR1 SGHDT, CDR2 YYEEEE. CDR3 nucleotides: TGTGCCAGCACCAACCAAGGGGACAGTTCAACTAATGAAAAACTGTTTTTT. The encoded protein is CASTNQGDSSTNEKLFF.

V gene TRBV4-2 combines with J gene TRBJ2-3, with TRBD2 identical over 12 bases. V gave up 0 bases and J gave up 4 bases; unmatched junction bases: 5. CDR3 length: 17 amino acids. CDR1 is LGHNA and CDR2 is YNFKEQ in the germline V gene. The DNA of the CDR3 is TGTGCCAGCAGCCAAGATGCGGCTAGCGGGGGGGCAGATACGCAGTATTTT. It yields the protein CASSQDAASGGADTQYF.

This sequence joins TRBV28 and TRBJ2-5; tentatively, D is TRBD2 (5 bases). The CDR3 covers 16 residues. Looked up from germline, CDR1 is MDHEN and CDR2 is SYDVKM. V lost 2 bases and J 4 bases, leaving 17 bases between the germline ends. The CDR3 region has the DNA TGTGCCAGCAGTTTAAACCGAGGGCGACTTGGAGAGACCCAGTACTTC. This codes for CASSLNRGRLGETQYF.

The chain has TRBV7-2 and TRBJ2-7, with 10 bases lining up with TRBD2. Germline V lookup: CDR1 SGHTA, CDR2 FQGNSA. The junction had 10 bases not matched to a gene; V was cut back by 1 base and J by 7 bases. The CDR3 totals 16 residues. This CDR3 is CASSLVSGRSRGEQYF. CDR3 nucleotides: TGTGCCAGCAGCTTAGTTAGCGGGAGGTCCCGGGGAGAGCAGTACTTC.

Only a few counts were recorded for this clone. The chain recombines TRBV6-5 with TRBJ1-2, with unresolved D. Germline V gene data show CDR1 as MNHEY and CDR2 as SVGAGI. With 2 bases removed from V and 5 bases from J, the gap between germline ends came to 12 bases. This CDR3 spans 14 amino acids. DNA of the CDR3: TGTGCCAGCAGTTACCCGGGGAACCTATATGGCTACACCTTC. Its translation: CASSYPGNLYGYTF.

The V gene is TRBV5-1, the J gene TRBJ1-1; D call uncertain. This CDR3 has 13 amino acids. V was clipped by 1 base and J by 2 bases, with 6 bases between them. Germline lookup yields CDR1 SGHRS and CDR2 YFSETQ. In nucleotides, the CDR3 is TGCGCCAGCAGCTTGAACAGTAACACTGAAGCTTTCTTT. Encoded protein: CASSLNSNTEAFF.

V gene TRBV28 combines with J gene TRBJ2-3; TRBD1 matches 9 bases. Germline trimming cut 3 bases from V and 6 bases from J; bases unmatched to any gene: 7. CDR3 length equals 15 residues. Per germline, CDR1 MDHEN and CDR2 SYDVKM. The CDR3 loop is CASSFGTGSGDTQYF. The CDR3 bases are TGTGCCAGCAGTTTTGGGACAGGGTCGGGGGATACGCAGTATTTT.

V usage is TRBV9 and J usage is TRBJ2-1; 11 bases map to TRBD2. CDR3 length equals 15 residues. With V trimmed by 6 bases and J by 9 bases, 11 bases remained unmatched. Germline CDR1 SGDLS, CDR2 YYNGEE. This CDR3 reads CASTFGSGGAGEQFF. The CDR3 region has the DNA TGTGCCAGCACCTTCGGTAGCGGGGGGGCGGGTGAGCAGTTCTTC.

The V call is TRBV6-5, the J call TRBJ2-1, with 13 bases identical to TRBD2. CDR3 size: 16 residues. V lost 2 bases, J lost 6 bases, and 4 bases stayed unmatched. The germline CDR1 and CDR2 sequences are MNHEY and SVGAGI. The CDR3 DNA is TGTGCCAGCAGTTACCGACTAGCGGGAGGAGTCAATGAGCAGTTCTTC. As protein: CASSYRLAGGVNEQFF.

The chain couples TRBV18 to TRBJ1-6; 8 bases are a match to TRBD1. In germline, CDR1 is KGHSH, CDR2 LQKENI. The CDR3 is 13 residues long. V lost 3 bases, J lost 11 bases, and 3 bases stayed unmatched. This CDR3 reads CASSPGQGPPLHF. CDR3 bases: TGTGCCAGCTCACCTGGACAGGGTCCACCCCTCCACTTT. Full variable domain (missing parts from reference TRBV18 and TRBJ1-6): NAGVMQNPRHLVRRRGQEARLRCSPMKGHSHVYWYRQLPEEGLKFMVYLQKENIIDESGMPKERFSAEFPKEGPSILRIQQVVRGDSAAYFCASSPGQGPPLHFGNGTRLTVT.

This clone was counted between two and nine times. For the CDR3, the DNA is TGTGCCAGCCGTCTTGAGGAGGGGCCCCAGCATTTT. Protein sequence: CASRLEEGPQHF. This chain connects TRBV7-8 to TRBJ1-5; D is undetermined. Deletions cut 8 bases from V and 9 bases from J, with 14 bases between. This CDR3 is 12 amino acids long. Germline CDR1 reads SGHVS; CDR2 reads FQNEAQ. The full variable domain, with the rest looked up from reference TRBV7-8 and TRBJ1-5, is GAGVSQSPRYKVAKRGQDVALRCDPISGHVSLFWYQQALGQGPEFLTYFQNEAQLDKSGLPSDRFFAERPEGSVSTLKIQRTQQEDSAVYLCASRLEEGPQHFGDGTRLSIL.

The rearrangement links TRBV5-1 to TRBJ1-4; no firm D call. V was cut by 0 bases and J by 7 bases, with 16 bases left in between. The CDR3 has 16 residues. Germline V gene lookup returns CDR1 SGHRS and CDR2 YFSETQ. The CDR3 protein is CASSLDNPQYSEKLFF. The DNA of the CDR3 is TGCGCCAGCAGCTTGGACAATCCTCAGTACAGTGAAAAACTGTTTTTT.

This clone was recorded a few times. The gene calls are TRBV7-9 and TRBJ2-7; possible D gene TRBD2, 6 bases. V dropped 1 base and J dropped 0 bases, with 13 bases sitting between them. This CDR3 region has 16 residues. The germline V gene encodes CDR1 SEHNR and CDR2 FQNEAQ (reference sequence). CDR3 nucleotides: TGTGCCAGCAGCTTAGTATGGCGGGGAAGCTCCTACGAGCAGTACTTC. It translates to CASSLVWRGSSYEQYF.

This clone was found a few times. The rearrangement links TRBV6-6 to TRBJ2-3; weak D call: TRBD1 (5 bases). This CDR3 region has 10 residues. V lost 8 bases and J 8 bases, leaving 8 bases between the germline ends. CDR1 and CDR2 from the germline V gene are MNHNY and SVGAGI (reference sequence). The CDR3 sequence is CASAQGTQYF. In DNA, the CDR3 is TGTGCCAGCGCCCAGGGTACGCAGTATTTT.

The chain joins TRBV28 to TRBJ2-2, with D perhaps TRBD1 (6 bases). Germline values: CDR1 MDHEN, CDR2 SYDVKM. This CDR3 has 13 amino acids. V lost 6 bases and J lost 6, with 11 bases in between. CDR3 sequence (DNA): TGTGCCAGCAGCCGACAGGTACCCGGGGAGCTGTTTTTT. As protein: CASSRQVPGELFF.

This clone has a single count. In nucleotides, the CDR3 is TGTGCCAGCTCACCCTGGGCTACAGCAGATATGAACACTGAAGCTTTCTTT. Protein product: CASSPWATADMNTEAFF. The chain couples TRBV18 to TRBJ1-1; D gene ambiguous. Trimming stripped 3 bases from V and 0 bases from J, with 17 bases between. Germline CDR1 and CDR2: KGHSH and LQKENI. The length of the CDR3 is 17 residues.

This clone was counted between two and nine times. The chain has TRBV7-3 and TRBJ1-1; weak D call: TRBD1 (5 bases). V was trimmed by 5 bases and J by 0 bases, leaving 16 bases between them. CDR3 length: 16 amino acids. Germline CDR1 SGHTA, CDR2 FQGTGA. The CDR3 sequence is CASSLGGAGMNTEAFF. The CDR3 nucleotides read TGTGCCAGCAGCCTCGGCGGGGCCGGTATGAACACTGAAGCTTTCTTT. Full variable domain (rest looked up from reference TRBV7-3 and TRBJ1-1): GAGVSQTPSNKVTEKGKYVELRCDPISGHTALYWYRQSLGQGPEFLIYFQGTGAADDSGLPNDRFFAVRPEGSVSTLKIQRTERGDSAVYLCASSLGGAGMNTEAFFGQGTRLTVV.

About this clone: The conserved phenylalanine or tryptophan normally closing the CDR3 is absent here, so this likely arose from a read error. The chain carries TRBV19 and TRBJ1-2; 8 positions match TRBD1. Per germline, CDR1 LNHDA and CDR2 SQIVND (reference sequence). This CDR3 contains 12 residues. With 6 bases clipped from V and 10 bases from J, the junction kept 7 bases outside the gene matches. CDR3 amino acids: CASSPWTGLYTL. In nucleotides, the CDR3 is TGTGCCAGTAGCCCATGGACAGGGCTCTACACCCTC.